This T cell receptor beta chain was found in a study of monozygotic twins with inflammatory bowel disease. General observations from the study: The data gave no support to a single strong IBD-associated signal or clonotype. It was in IBD patients that TCRbeta diversity (inverse Simpson) was lower than in healthy co-twins.

An amount of approximately 3,500 ng of total RNA was used for each TCR library. TCRdb reprocessed the 5' RACE reads and reports one entry per CDR3 protein, with no DNA. This listing includes under 200,000 distinct CDR3 sequences. Germline assignment: CDR1 MGHDK and CDR2 SYGVNS. The CDR3 runs 17 residues. Collection yielded under 3 ml of blood per donor. To note about this clonotype: Antigen: not known.

Sequences were obtained from blood. This receptor was obtained from a human donor with ulcerative colitis or Crohn's disease, or a healthy co-twin of an affected twin (not recorded which). The V and J genes are TRBV25-1 and TRBJ2-1. CDR3 sequence reads: CASSESRFGSSYNEQFF.